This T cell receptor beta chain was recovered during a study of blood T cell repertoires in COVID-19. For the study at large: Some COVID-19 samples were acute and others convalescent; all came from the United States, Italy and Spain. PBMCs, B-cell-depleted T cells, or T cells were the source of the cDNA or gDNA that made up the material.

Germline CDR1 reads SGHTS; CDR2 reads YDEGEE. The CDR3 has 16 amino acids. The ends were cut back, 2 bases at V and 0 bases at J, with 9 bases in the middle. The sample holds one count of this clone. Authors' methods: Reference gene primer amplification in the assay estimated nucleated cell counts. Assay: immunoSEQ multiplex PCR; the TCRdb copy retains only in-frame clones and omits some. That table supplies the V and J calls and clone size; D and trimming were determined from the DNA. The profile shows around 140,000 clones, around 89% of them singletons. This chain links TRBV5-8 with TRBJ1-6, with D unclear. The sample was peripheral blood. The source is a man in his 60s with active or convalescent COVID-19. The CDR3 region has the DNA TGTGCCAGCAGCTTATTTCGGAGCTCCTATAATTCACCCCTCCACTTT. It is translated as CASSLFRSSYNSPLHF. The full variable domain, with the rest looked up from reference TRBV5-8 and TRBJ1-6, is EAGVTQSPTHLIKTRGQQATLRCSPISGHTSVYWYQQALGLGLQFLLWYDEGEERNRGNFPPRFSGRQFPNYSSELNVNALELEDSALYLCASSLFRSSYNSPLHFGNGTRLTVT.